A single sample gave rise to the 19 T cell receptor beta chains below, sequenced in a study of T cells after yellow fever vaccination. TCRdb independently ran MiXCR on the 5' RACE reads; one entry per CDR3 protein. The data contain some 600,000 distinct CDR3 sequences, around a sixth of them seen just once; the ten biggest clones take up 17%. The sequenced sample was PBMCs, obtained about 5 days after the first yellow fever vaccination. The receptor set was obtained from a man in his late teens or twenties who received the YFV17D yellow fever vaccine.

The genes are TRBV23-1 and TRBJ2-1; 8 bases line up with TRBD2. TRBV23-1 is classed as an ORF, of uncertain function. After removal of 4 bases from V and 7 bases from J, the junction contained 3 bases not matched to a gene. The CDR3 covers 13 residues. The CDR3 sequence: CASSLSSGNEQFF. The CDR3 nucleotides are TGCGCCAGCAGTCTCTCTAGCGGGAATGAGCAGTTCTTC.

The J gene is TRBJ2-5, the V gene TRBV4-1, with TRBD2 matching 9 bases. This CDR3 contains 15 residues. CDR1 and CDR2 (germline): MGHRA, YSYEKL. The junction had 8 bases not matched to a gene; V was cut back by 8 bases and J by 1 base. CDR3 amino acids: CASRGSSGVQETQYF. The CDR3 nucleotides read TGCGCCAGCCGGGGGTCTAGCGGGGTCCAAGAGACCCAGTACTTC.

The chain links TRBV6-1 to TRBJ2-3; TRBD2 agrees at 9 bases. This CDR3 comprises 15 residues. Trimming cost V 8 bases and J 5 bases; bases outside gene matches: 11. Germline V gene data show CDR1 as MNHNS and CDR2 as SASEGT. This CDR3 reads CASGKAGGTLDTQYF. CDR3 bases: TGTGCCAGCGGGAAAGCGGGGGGTACATTAGATACGCAGTATTTT.

This clonotype occurred a few times. This rearrangement joins TRBV7-2 to TRBJ2-1, with D possibly matching TRBD2 (5 bases). CDR1 SGHTA and CDR2 FQGNSA come from the germline V gene. This CDR3 has 12 residues. Trimming shortened V by 5 bases and J by 7 bases, and 9 bases separated the two germline ends. CDR3 in DNA: TGTGCCAGCAGCGCCCAGCGGAATGAGCAGTTCTTC. This encodes CASSAQRNEQFF.

J is TRBJ2-1 and V is TRBV7-8; TRBD1 matches 9 bases. The germline CDR1 and CDR2 sequences are SGHVS and FQNEAQ. The CDR3 contains 16 residues. J gave up 8 bases and V 4 bases, and 12 bases lay outside the gene matches. The CDR3 DNA reads as TGTGCCAGCAGCTCGCCTTATGAGGACAGGGGTTATGAGCAGTTCTTC. Its translation: CASSSPYEDRGYEQFF. Looking up the rest from reference TRBV7-8 and TRBJ2-1 gives the full variable domain: GAGVSQSPRYKVAKRGQDVALRCDPISGHVSLFWYQQALGQGPEFLTYFQNEAQLDKSGLPSDRFFAERPEGSVSTLKIQRTQQEDSAVYLCASSSPYEDRGYEQFFGPGTRLTVL.

This chain links TRBV5-6 with TRBJ1-5; D possibly corresponds to TRBD1 (6 bases). CDR1 SGHDT and CDR2 YYEEEE come from the germline V gene. The germline V and J ends were trimmed by 1 base and 5 bases, with 10 bases remaining between them. The CDR3 runs 14 residues. The CDR3 region is CASSLQGRYQPQHF. The CDR3 DNA sequence: TGTGCCAGCAGCTTGCAGGGGAGGTATCAGCCCCAGCATTTT. Filled out from reference TRBV5-6 and TRBJ1-5, the complete variable domain reads DAGVTQSPTHLIKTRGQQVTLRCSPKSGHDTVSWYQQALGQGPQFIFQYYEEEERQRGNFPDRFSGHQFPNYSSELNVNALLLGDSALYLCASSLQGRYQPQHFGDGTRLSIL.

The table lists this clonotype with a few counts. The chain carries TRBV5-1 and TRBJ1-4, with no clear D. The CDR3 runs to 16 residues. The V gene lost 0 bases and the J gene lost 0 bases, with 9 bases spanning the gap. CDR1 is SGHRS, CDR2 YFSETQ, per germline. CDR3 loop: CASSLAIGTTNEKLFF. The CDR3 DNA reads TGCGCCAGCAGCTTGGCCATCGGGACAACTAATGAAAAACTGTTTTTT. Full variable domain (missing parts from reference TRBV5-1 and TRBJ1-4): KAGVTQTPRYLIKTRGQQVTLSCSPISGHRSVSWYQQTPGQGLQFLFEYFSETQRNKGNFPGRFSGRQFSNSRSEMNVSTLELGDSALYLCASSLAIGTTNEKLFFGSGTQLSVL.

The genes are TRBV3-1 and TRBJ1-2; no definite D call. CDR3 length: 15 residues. Looked up from germline, CDR1 is LGHDT and CDR2 is YNNKEL (reference sequence). The V gene lost 1 base and the J gene lost 5 bases, with 14 bases spanning the gap. The DNA of the CDR3 is TGTGCCAGCAGCCAAGTTTGGAAGGGAGTTTATGGCTACACCTTC. Encoded protein: CASSQVWKGVYGYTF. The whole variable domain, filled in from reference TRBV3-1 and TRBJ1-2, reads DTAVSQTPKYLVTQMGNDKSIKCEQNLGHDTMYWYKQDSKKFLKIMFSYNNKELIINETVPNRFSPKSPDKAHLNLHINSLELGDSAVYFCASSQVWKGVYGYTFGSGTRLTVV.

This clonotype was observed a handful of times. The CDR3 coding sequence is TGTGCCAGCAGTGGTGGACGGGTCTATGGCTACACCTTC. Protein: CASSGGRVYGYTF. The chain has TRBV6-2 or TRBV6-3 and TRBJ1-2, with D uncertain. Looked up from germline, CDR1 is MNHEY and CDR2 is SVGEGT. V lost 5 bases and J lost 4, with 11 bases in between. The CDR3 runs to 13 residues.

The chain couples TRBV20-1 to TRBJ2-3; 9 bases agree with TRBD2. CDR3 length: 17 amino acids. Germline V gene data show CDR1 as DFQATT and CDR2 as SNEGSKA (reference sequence). CDR3 nucleotides: TGCACCGCTAGTGGGGGATTGGTAGCGGGGGTCACAGATACGCAGTATTTT. It specifies CTASGGLVAGVTDTQYF.

This sequence joins TRBV15 and TRBJ1-1; D unresolved. This CDR3 is 13 amino acids long. The germline gives CDR1 LNHNV, CDR2 YYDKDF (reference sequence). Trimming stripped 5 bases from V and 0 bases from J, with 7 bases between. The CDR3 protein is CATSPLMNTEAFF. CDR3 in DNA: TGTGCCACCAGCCCCCTTATGAACACTGAAGCTTTCTTT.

The rearrangement joins TRBV9 to TRBJ2-2; perhaps D is TRBD1 or TRBD2 (6 bases each). CDR1 and CDR2 from the germline V gene are SGDLS and YYNGEE. V lost 8 bases and J lost 2, with 19 bases in between. There are 16 residues in the CDR3. The DNA for the CDR3 is TGTGCCAGTGGAAGGGAGGACAGCCTTAACACCGGGGAGCTGTTTTTT. Translated, it gives CASGREDSLNTGELFF. The variable domain in full, with the rest retrieved from reference TRBV9 and TRBJ2-2, is DSGVTQTPKHLITATGQRVTLRCSPRSGDLSVYWYQQSLDQGLQFLIQYYNGEERAKGNILERFSAQQFPDLHSELNLSSLELGDSALYFCASGREDSLNTGELFFGEGSRLTVL.

This clonotype was detected ten times or more. This sequence joins TRBV7-9 and TRBJ2-1; D gene uncertain. The length of the CDR3 is 13 residues. Germline assignment: CDR1 SEHNR and CDR2 FQNEAQ (reference sequence). Trimming removed 5 bases at V and 4 bases at J, with 9 bases between. CDR3 bases: TGTGCCAGCAGCCCCCCCGGATACAATGAGCAGTTCTTC. Translation: CASSPPGYNEQFF.

The V call is TRBV30, the J call TRBJ2-6; D not certain. The length of the CDR3 is 15 residues. Germline V CDR1 and CDR2: GTSNPN, SVGIG (reference sequence). The germline V and J ends were trimmed by 5 bases and 0 bases, with 11 bases remaining between them. The CDR3 protein is CAWEAGNSGANVLTF. In DNA, the CDR3 is TGTGCCTGGGAGGCAGGTAACTCTGGGGCCAACGTCCTGACTTTC.

The V call is TRBV2, the J call TRBJ1-5; D remains unclear. This CDR3 contains 14 residues. Germline lookup yields CDR1 SNHLY and CDR2 FYNNEI. Trimming removed 3 bases at V and 6 bases at J, with 12 bases between. The CDR3 bases are TGTGCCAGCAGTGAGTCAGGACGCAGTCAGCCCCAGCATTTT. This codes for CASSESGRSQPQHF.

This clonotype was detected a few times. The V and J genes are TRBV5-1 and TRBJ1-1, with D possibly matching TRBD1 (6 bases). Trimming took 0 bases from V and 0 from J, leaving 9 bases between them. Looked up from germline, CDR1 is SGHRS and CDR2 is YFSETQ. The CDR3 contains 15 residues. Written as DNA, the CDR3 is TGCGCCAGCAGCTTGGCGGGACACCTGAACACTGAAGCTTTCTTT. Amino acids: CASSLAGHLNTEAFF.

CDR3 sequence reads: CSASPGGPPTDTQYF. The CDR3 coding sequence is TGCAGTGCTAGCCCGGGGGGCCCTCCCACAGATACGCAGTATTTT. The V gene is TRBV20-1, the J gene TRBJ2-3; a possible D gene is TRBD2 (7 bases). Germline V lookup: CDR1 DFQATT, CDR2 SNEGSKA (reference sequence). V lost 3 bases and J 2 bases, leaving 15 bases between the germline ends. This CDR3 has 15 residues.

The chain employs TRBV5-5 and TRBJ1-2; D perhaps matches TRBD1 (6 bases). The V gene lost 0 bases and the J gene lost 5 bases, with 8 bases spanning the gap. CDR1 is SGHKS and CDR2 is YYEKEE in the germline V gene (reference sequence). The CDR3 loop spans 13 amino acids. The CDR3 DNA reads as TGTGCCAGCAGCTTGGTACAGGGATATGGCTACACCTTC. Translated, it gives CASSLVQGYGYTF.

This clonotype has more than one count but fewer than ten. The rearrangement joins TRBV12-3 or TRBV12-4 to TRBJ1-6; TRBD1 matches 7 bases. The CDR3 length is 15 residues. J lost 3 bases, V lost 6 bases, and 5 bases had no gene match. CDR3 sequence (DNA): TGTGCCAGCAGAAGCCGGGACAGCTATAATTCACCCCTCCACTTT. This encodes CASRSRDSYNSPLHF.